The following is a T cell receptor beta chain sequence with its context. The source of the sample is a study of blood T cell repertoires in COVID-19. Authors' analysis steps: Amplification of reference gene primers was used by the study to estimate nucleated cell counts. Produced via immunoSEQ multiplex PCR; TCRdb's table is partial and in-frame only. The DNA was the basis for D and trimming; V, J and clone size are from that table. The sample records approximately 300,000 clones, 89% being singletons. Trimming cost V 7 bases and J 0 bases, with 16 bases left between them. Per the germline V gene, CDR1 is MDHEN and CDR2 is SYDVKM. The CDR3 runs to 16 residues. Those who participated ranged in age from about 18 to 89 years and resided in around 22 US areas. Donors were grouped by their self-reported clinical history.

Sequencing was performed on PBMCs or T cells enriched from blood (not recorded which). The sequence derives from a man in his 60s who had recovered from COVID-19. The chain carries TRBV28 and TRBJ1-5, with D unresolved. DNA of the CDR3: TGTGCCAGCACCACTAGCCCAGGCCTTAGCAATCAGCCCCAGCATTTT. Translating gives CASTTSPGLSNQPQHF.